The TCR beta chain described here comes from a study of beta chain features in type 1 diabetes. As for the study in general: Healthy donors and patients had similar age, gender and cell yields. Study-wide results and limits: PCR may have favored shorter templates equally in patients and controls. Type 1 diabetes patients showed a moderate but significant shortening of TCRB CDR3s in all four CD4+ subsets.

This clone has more than one count but fewer than ten. The antigen remains undetermined. CDR1 LNHDA and CDR2 SQIVND come from the germline V gene (reference sequence). V lost 5 bases to trimming and J lost 3 bases, with 14 bases between them. The length of the CDR3 is 15 residues. The isolated RNA, all of it, was reverse transcribed, so expressed TCRB transcripts were what got sequenced. The protocol was immunoSEQ multiplex PCR, while the TCRdb copy is restricted to in-frame clones and leaves out a portion. The table records about 340,000 clones, around 8% of them present only once. This clonotype was obtained from a woman aged 18-29 years in good health. This rearrangement joins TRBV19 to TRBJ1-5; D may be TRBD1 (6 bases). The sample consisted of central memory CD4+ T cells from blood. CDR3: CASSRGGGNNQPQHF. CDR3 bases: TGTGCCAGTAGTCGGGGGGGCGGAAACAATCAGCCCCAGCATTTT.